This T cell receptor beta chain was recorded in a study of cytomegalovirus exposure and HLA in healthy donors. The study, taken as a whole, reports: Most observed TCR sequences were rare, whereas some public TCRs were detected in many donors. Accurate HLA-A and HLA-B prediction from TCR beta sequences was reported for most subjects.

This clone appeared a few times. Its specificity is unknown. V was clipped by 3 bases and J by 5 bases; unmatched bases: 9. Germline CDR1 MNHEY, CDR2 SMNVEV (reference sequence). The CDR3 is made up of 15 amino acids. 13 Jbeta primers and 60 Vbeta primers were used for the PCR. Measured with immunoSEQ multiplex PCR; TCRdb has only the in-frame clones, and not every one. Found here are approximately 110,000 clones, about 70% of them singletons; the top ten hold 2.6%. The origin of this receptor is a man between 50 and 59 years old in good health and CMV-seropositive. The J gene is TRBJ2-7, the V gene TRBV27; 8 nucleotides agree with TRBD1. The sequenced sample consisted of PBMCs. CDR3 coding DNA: TGTGCCAGCAGTTTGACCCGGGACAGGTTCCACGAGCAGTACTTC. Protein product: CASSLTRDRFHEQYF.